This T cell receptor (beta chain) was captured in a study of T cell repertoires in ileal Crohn's disease. Whole-study findings and limits: Active smokers at surgery had more clonal expansions than non-smokers.

A note on this clone: Its antigen is not identified.

This CDR3 contains 14 residues. The V gene lost 6 bases and the J gene lost 3 bases, with 12 bases spanning the gap. Germline lookup yields CDR1 SNHLY and CDR2 FYNNEI. Sequenced by immunoSEQ multiplex PCR; TCRdb stores in-frame clones only, minus some. The data show thousands of clones, 80% to 85% seen once. The clonotype was recovered from an adult with Crohn's disease. The sample taken for sequencing was ileal tissue. This sequence joins TRBV2 and TRBJ2-1; D possibly corresponds to TRBD1 (7 bases). CDR3 loop: CASSSQGGYNEQFF. Here the CDR3 DNA reads TGTGCCAGCAGCAGCCAGGGGGGCTACAATGAGCAGTTCTTC.